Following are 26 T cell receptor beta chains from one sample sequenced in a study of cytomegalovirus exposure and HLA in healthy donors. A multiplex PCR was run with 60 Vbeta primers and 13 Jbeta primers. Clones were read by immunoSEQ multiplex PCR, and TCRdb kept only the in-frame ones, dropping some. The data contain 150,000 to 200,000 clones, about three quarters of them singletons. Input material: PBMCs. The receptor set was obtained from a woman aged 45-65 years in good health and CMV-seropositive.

The CDR3 sequence is CASAGTWGEKLFF. CDR3 nucleotides: TGTGCCAGCGCCGGGACATGGGGTGAAAAACTGTTTTTT. V gene TRBV27 combines with J gene TRBJ1-4, with D tentatively TRBD1 (6 bases). Germline CDR1 reads MNHEY; CDR2 reads SMNVEV (reference sequence). V dropped 8 bases and J dropped 7 bases, with 14 bases sitting between them. This CDR3 contains 13 residues. Based on the CDR3 plus reference TRBV27 and TRBJ1-4, the full variable domain is EAQVTQNPRYLITVTGKKLTVTCSQNMNHEYMSWYRQDPGLGLRQIYYSMNVEVTDKGDVPEGYKVSRKEKRNFPLILESPSPNQTSLYFCASAGTWGEKLFFGSGTQLSVL.

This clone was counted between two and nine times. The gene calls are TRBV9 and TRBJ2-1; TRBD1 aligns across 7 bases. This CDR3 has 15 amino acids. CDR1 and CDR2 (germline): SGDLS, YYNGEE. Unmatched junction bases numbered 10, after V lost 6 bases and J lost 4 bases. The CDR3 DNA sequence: TGTGCCAGCACTCTCACCGGGACAGCATACAATGAGCAGTTCTTC. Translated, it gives CASTLTGTAYNEQFF.

Here the CDR3 DNA reads TGTGCCAGCAGAAGGGGAAGTGAAGGGACAGATACGCAGTATTTT. As protein: CASRRGSEGTDTQYF. The chain uses TRBV27 and TRBJ2-3, with D perhaps matching TRBD1 (5 bases). V dropped 6 bases and J dropped 3 bases, with 16 bases sitting between them. Germline lookup yields CDR1 MNHEY and CDR2 SMNVEV (reference sequence). This CDR3 has 15 amino acids.

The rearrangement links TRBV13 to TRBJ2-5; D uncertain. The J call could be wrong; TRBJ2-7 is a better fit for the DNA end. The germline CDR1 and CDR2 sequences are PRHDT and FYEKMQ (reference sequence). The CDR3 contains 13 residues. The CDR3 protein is CASSLSNSYEQYF. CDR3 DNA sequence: TGTGCCAGCAGCTTATCGAACTCCTACGAGCAGTACTTC.

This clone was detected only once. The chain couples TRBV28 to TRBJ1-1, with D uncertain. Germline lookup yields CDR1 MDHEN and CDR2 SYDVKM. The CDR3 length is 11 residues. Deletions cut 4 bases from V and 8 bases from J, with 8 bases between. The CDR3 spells CASSSPVEAFF. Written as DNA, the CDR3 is TGTGCCAGCAGTTCCCCTGTGGAAGCTTTCTTT.

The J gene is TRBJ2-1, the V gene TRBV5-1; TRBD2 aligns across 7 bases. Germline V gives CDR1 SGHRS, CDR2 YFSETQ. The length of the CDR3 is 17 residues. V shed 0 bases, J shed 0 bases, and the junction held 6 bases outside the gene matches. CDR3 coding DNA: TGCGCCAGCAGCTTGGCCACTAGCGCCTCCTCCTACAATGAGCAGTTCTTC. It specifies CASSLATSASSYNEQFF.

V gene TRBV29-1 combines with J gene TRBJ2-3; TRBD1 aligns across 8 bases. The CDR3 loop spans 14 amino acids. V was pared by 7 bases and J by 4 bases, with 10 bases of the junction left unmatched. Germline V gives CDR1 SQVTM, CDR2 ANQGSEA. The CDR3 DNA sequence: TGCAGCGGGGCCACCAGGGGGCAAGCAGATACGCAGTATTTT. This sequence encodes CSGATRGQADTQYF.

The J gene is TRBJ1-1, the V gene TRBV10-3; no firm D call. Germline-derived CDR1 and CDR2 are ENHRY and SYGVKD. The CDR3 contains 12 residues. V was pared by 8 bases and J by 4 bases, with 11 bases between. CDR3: CAIWEGGTEAFF. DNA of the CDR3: TGTGCCATCTGGGAGGGAGGCACTGAAGCTTTCTTT.

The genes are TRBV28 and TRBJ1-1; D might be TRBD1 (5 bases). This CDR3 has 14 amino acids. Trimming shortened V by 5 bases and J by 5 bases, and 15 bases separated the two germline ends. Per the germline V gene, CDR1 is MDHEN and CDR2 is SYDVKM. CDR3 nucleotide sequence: TGTGCCAGCAGTCCCCTCGCAGGGAGGACTGAAGCTTTCTTT. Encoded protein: CASSPLAGRTEAFF. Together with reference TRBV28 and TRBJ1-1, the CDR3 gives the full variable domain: DVKVTQSSRYLVKRTGEKVFLECVQDMDHENMFWYRQDPGLGLRLIYFSYDVKMKEKGDIPEGYSVSREKKERFSLILESASTNQTSMYLCASSPLAGRTEAFFGQGTRLTVV.

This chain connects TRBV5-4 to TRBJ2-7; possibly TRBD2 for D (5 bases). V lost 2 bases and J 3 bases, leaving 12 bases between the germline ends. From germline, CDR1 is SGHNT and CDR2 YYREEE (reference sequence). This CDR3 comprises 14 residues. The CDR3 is CASSFQAERYEQYF. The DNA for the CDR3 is TGTGCCAGCAGCTTTCAAGCGGAGCGCTACGAGCAGTACTTC.

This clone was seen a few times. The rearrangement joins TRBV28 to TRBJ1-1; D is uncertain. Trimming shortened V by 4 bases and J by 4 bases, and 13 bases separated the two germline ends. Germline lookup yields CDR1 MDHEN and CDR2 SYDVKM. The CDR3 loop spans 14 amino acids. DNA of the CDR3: TGTGCCAGCAGTTCCGTAGATTACAGCACTGAAGCTTTCTTT. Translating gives CASSSVDYSTEAFF.

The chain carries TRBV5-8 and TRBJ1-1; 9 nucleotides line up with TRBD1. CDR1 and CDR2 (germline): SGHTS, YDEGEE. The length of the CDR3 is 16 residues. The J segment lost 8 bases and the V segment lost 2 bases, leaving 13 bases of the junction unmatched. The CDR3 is CASSLEPGQGPLEAFF. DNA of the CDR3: TGTGCCAGCAGCTTAGAACCGGGACAGGGTCCACTAGAAGCTTTCTTT.

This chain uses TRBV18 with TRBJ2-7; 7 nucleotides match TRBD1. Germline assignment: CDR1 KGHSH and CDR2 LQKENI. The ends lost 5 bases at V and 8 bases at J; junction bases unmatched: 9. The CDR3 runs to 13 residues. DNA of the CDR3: TGTGCCAGCTCAGAAGGACAGGAAGCCCAGCAGTACTTC. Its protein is CASSEGQEAQQYF.

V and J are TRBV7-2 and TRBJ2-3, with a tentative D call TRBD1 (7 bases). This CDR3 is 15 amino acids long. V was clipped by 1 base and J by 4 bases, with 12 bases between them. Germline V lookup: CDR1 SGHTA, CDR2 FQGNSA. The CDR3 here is CASSLDRGGPDTQYF. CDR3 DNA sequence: TGTGCCAGCAGCTTAGACAGGGGAGGCCCAGATACGCAGTATTTT.

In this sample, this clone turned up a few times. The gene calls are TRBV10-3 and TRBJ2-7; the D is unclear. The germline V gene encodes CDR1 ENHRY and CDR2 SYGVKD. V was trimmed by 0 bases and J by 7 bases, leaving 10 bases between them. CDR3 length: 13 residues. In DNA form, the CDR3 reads TGTGCCATCAGTGAGTCCCCAGGCCGGGAGCAGTACTTC. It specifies CAISESPGREQYF.

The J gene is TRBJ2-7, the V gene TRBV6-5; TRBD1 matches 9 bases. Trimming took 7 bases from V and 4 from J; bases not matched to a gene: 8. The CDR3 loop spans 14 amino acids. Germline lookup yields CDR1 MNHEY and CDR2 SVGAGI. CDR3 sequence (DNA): TGTGCCAGCAAGCAACAGGGGGCCGCATACGAGCAGTACTTC. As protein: CASKQQGAAYEQYF.

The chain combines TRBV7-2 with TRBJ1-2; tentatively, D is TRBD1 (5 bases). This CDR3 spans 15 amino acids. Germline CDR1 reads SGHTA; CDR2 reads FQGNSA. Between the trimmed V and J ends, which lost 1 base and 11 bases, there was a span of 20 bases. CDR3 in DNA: TGTGCCAGCAGCTTAGTTAGGGGATCTACCTTGGGGTACACCTTC. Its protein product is CASSLVRGSTLGYTF.

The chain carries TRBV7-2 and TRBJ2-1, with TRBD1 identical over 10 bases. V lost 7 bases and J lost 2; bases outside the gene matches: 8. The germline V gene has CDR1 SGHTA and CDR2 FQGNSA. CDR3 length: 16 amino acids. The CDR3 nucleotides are TGTGCCAGCACGTTCACGGGGACAGGGGCCTACAATGAGCAGTTCTTC. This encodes CASTFTGTGAYNEQFF.

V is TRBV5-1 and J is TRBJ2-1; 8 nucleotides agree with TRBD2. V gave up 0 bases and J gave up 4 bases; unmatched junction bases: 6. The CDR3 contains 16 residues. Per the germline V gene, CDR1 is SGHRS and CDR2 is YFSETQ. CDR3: CASSLELAVGYNEQFF. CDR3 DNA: TGCGCCAGCAGCTTGGAACTAGCGGTTGGATACAATGAGCAGTTCTTC. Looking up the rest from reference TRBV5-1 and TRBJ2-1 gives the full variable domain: KAGVTQTPRYLIKTRGQQVTLSCSPISGHRSVSWYQQTPGQGLQFLFEYFSETQRNKGNFPGRFSGRQFSNSRSEMNVSTLELGDSALYLCASSLELAVGYNEQFFGPGTRLTVL.

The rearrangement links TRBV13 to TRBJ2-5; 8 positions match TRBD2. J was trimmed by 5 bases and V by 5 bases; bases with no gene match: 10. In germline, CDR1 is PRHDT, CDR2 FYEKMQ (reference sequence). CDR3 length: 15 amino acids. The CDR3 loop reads CASSRSAGGGETQYF. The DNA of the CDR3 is TGTGCCAGCAGCCGATCGGCGGGAGGCGGGGAGACCCAGTACTTC.

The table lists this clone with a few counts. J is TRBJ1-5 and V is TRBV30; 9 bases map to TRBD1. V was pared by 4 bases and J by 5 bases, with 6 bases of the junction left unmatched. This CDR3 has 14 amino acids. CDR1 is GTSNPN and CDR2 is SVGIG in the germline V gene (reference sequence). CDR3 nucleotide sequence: TGTGCCTGGACCGGGACAGGGATCGATCAGCCCCAGCATTTT. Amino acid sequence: CAWTGTGIDQPQHF.

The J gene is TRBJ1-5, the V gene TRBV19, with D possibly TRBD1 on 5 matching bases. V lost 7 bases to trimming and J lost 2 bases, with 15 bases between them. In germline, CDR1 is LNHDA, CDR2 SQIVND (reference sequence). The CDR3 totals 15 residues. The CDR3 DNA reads TGTGCCAGTACAACAGGAGGGAGGGGCAATCAGCCCCAGCATTTT. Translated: CASTTGGRGNQPQHF. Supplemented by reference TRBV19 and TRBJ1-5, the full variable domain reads DGGITQSPKYLFRKEGQNVTLSCEQNLNHDAMYWYRQDPGQGLRLIYYSQIVNDFQKGDIAEGYSVSREKKESFPLTVTSAQKNPTAFYLCASTTGGRGNQPQHFGDGTRLSIL.

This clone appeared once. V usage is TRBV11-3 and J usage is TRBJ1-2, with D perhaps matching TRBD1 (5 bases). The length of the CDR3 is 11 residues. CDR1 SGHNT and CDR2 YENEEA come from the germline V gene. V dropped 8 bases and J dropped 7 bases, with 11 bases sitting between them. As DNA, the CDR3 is TGTGCCAGCGGGGCCGCGCCTGGCTACACCTTC. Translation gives CASGAAPGYTF.

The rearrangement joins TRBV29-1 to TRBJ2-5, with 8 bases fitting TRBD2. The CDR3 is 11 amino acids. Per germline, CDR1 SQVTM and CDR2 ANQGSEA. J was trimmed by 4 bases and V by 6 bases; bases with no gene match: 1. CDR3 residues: CSVGRGETQYF. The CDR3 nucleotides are TGCAGCGTCGGGAGGGGAGAGACCCAGTACTTC.

CDR3 region: CASSLAGLRDEKLFF. The CDR3 DNA is TGCGCCAGCAGCTTGGCCGGCCTCAGGGATGAAAAACTGTTTTTT. The V call is TRBV5-1, the J call TRBJ1-4; tentative D call: TRBD1 (5 bases). The CDR3 runs to 15 residues. Germline V gives CDR1 SGHRS, CDR2 YFSETQ. V lost 0 bases, J lost 6 bases, and 12 bases lay in between.

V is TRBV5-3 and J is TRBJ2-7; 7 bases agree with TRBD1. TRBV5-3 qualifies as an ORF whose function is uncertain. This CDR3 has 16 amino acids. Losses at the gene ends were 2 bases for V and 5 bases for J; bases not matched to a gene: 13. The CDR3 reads CARSLFPRDSYDEQYF. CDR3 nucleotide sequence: TGTGCCAGAAGCTTATTTCCCCGGGACAGTTACGACGAGCAGTACTTC.